This T cell receptor beta chain derives from a study of T cell responses to AZD1222 COVID-19 vaccine. General study findings and limits: In a largely white British group with more females than males, clonal diversity was possibly underestimated. In all cases, repertoires were sampled only after the peak T cell response.

Sequencing used immunoSEQ multiplex PCR; TCRdb keeps in-frame clones, though not all of them. The profile shows around 70,000 clones, 88% of them singletons. Germline V gives CDR1 SGHVS, CDR2 FQNEAQ. The V gene end was trimmed by 7 bases and the J gene end by 4 bases; junction bases not matched to a gene: 9. This CDR3 spans 16 amino acids. A note on this clone: As yet, its antigen is unknown.

Here the sequenced sample was peripheral blood, taken 28 days after the second dose of the MenACWY control vaccine. The sequence was obtained from an adult who received the MenACWY meningococcal vaccine as a control. V gene TRBV7-8 combines with J gene TRBJ2-1; 11 bases are shared with TRBD2. CDR3: CASTLGGTSGYNEQFF. In DNA, the CDR3 is TGTGCCAGCACTCTAGGGGGGACTAGCGGATACAATGAGCAGTTCTTC.